The present T cell receptor (beta chain) was sequenced within a study of T cell repertoires in cytomegalovirus infection. Each CDR3 protein is one row after TCRdb ran MiXCR on the reads. Among around 300,000 distinct CDR3 sequences listed, around 25% were seen once. This clonotype turned up a few times. The CDR3 is 17 amino acids. V was clipped by 3 bases and J by 5 bases, with 21 bases between them. Germline V gene lookup returns CDR1 SGHRS and CDR2 YFSETQ. The sequence was collected from a human donor in good health (CMV status not recorded). Some clones in this sample may be carry-over from other donors' samples. The sequenced material came from PBMCs. The J gene is TRBJ2-1, the V gene TRBV5-1, with D maybe TRBD1 (6 bases). The CDR3 sequence is CASSWNTGTNLNNEQFF. CDR3 sequence (DNA): TGCGCCAGCAGCTGGAACACCGGGACAAATCTAAACAATGAGCAGTTCTTC.